This T cell receptor beta chain stems from a study of T cell responses to AZD1222 COVID-19 vaccine. General study points: Baseline seropositivity characterized only a handful of AZD1222 recipients.

Germline V gene sequence: CDR1 SEHNR, CDR2 FQNEAQ (reference sequence). V was trimmed by 8 bases and J by 0 bases, leaving 18 bases between them. The CDR3 covers 16 residues. Concerning this clone itself: The antigen remains undetermined.

Data came from immunoSEQ multiplex PCR; TCRdb stores just in-frame clones and leaves some out. Among more than 100,000 clones listed, about 93% were seen once. The specimen was peripheral blood, collected 28 days after the second AZD1222 dose. V and J are TRBV7-9 and TRBJ2-3, with a possible D match to TRBD1 (6 bases). This TCR derives from an adult who received the AZD1222 COVID-19 vaccine. As DNA, the CDR3 is TGTGCCAGCCTACGATATGAGGGGGTTAGCACAGATACGCAGTATTTT. This codes for CASLRYEGVSTDTQYF.